A selection of T cell receptor beta chains follows, all from one sample in a study of blood T cell repertoires in COVID-19. Assay used: immunoSEQ multiplex PCR; TCRdb lists only in-frame clones, some missing. The table records some 170,000 clones, about nine tenths of them present only once. Material: peripheral blood. These receptors were collected from a man aged 60 to 75 with active or convalescent COVID-19. CDR3s include the opening cysteine and the closing phenylalanine or tryptophan. The D gene is left open where the match is weak. Where a row states a size, it is once, few, many or the class of an expanded clone; other rows omit it.

J gene,D gene,V gene,clone size,CDR3 protein,CDR3 DNA
TRBJ1-1,TRBD1,TRBV18,-,CASSQTGTGMTEAFF,TGTGCCAGCTCACAAACCGGGACAGGGATGACTGAAGCTTTCTTT
TRBJ2-2,TRBD2,TRBV5-4,-,CASSRLAGVGTGELFF,TGTGCCAGCAGCCGTCTAGCGGGGGTTGGCACCGGGGAGCTGTTTTTT
TRBJ2-1,-,TRBV7-2,-,CASSPPKGPYNEQFF,TGTGCCAGCAGCCCGCCCAAGGGGCCCTACAATGAGCAGTTCTTC
TRBJ1-5,-,TRBV6-5,-,CASRIGKHSNQPQHF,TGTGCCTCGCGGATCGGGAAGCATAGCAATCAGCCCCAGCATTTT
TRBJ1-1,TRBD1,TRBV5-1,-,CASSRTGVVHTEAFF,TGCGCCAGCAGCAGGACAGGGGTGGTTCACACTGAAGCTTTCTTT
TRBJ2-3,-,TRBV27,-,CASSGTRTDTQYF,TGTGCCAGCAGCGGGACTCGCACAGATACGCAGTATTTT
TRBJ2-7,TRBD1,TRBV14,-,CASRTTGGNEQYF,TGTGCCAGCAGGACGACAGGGGGCAACGAGCAGTACTTC
TRBJ2-5,TRBD1,TRBV5-1,-,CASSVGQGAETQYF,TGCGCCAGCAGTGTCGGACAGGGAGCGGAGACCCAGTACTTC
TRBJ1-1,-,TRBV11-2,-,CASSLEGSGAEAFF,TGTGCCAGCAGCTTAGAGGGGAGTGGCGCTGAAGCTTTCTTT
TRBJ1-2,-,TRBV4-2,-,CASSPQYGYTF,TGTGCCAGCAGCCCCCAATATGGCTACACCTTC
TRBJ2-2,TRBD2,TRBV7-2,-,CASRGLAGVGNTGELFF,TGTGCCAGCCGGGGCCTAGCGGGAGTTGGGAACACCGGGGAGCTGTTTTTT
TRBJ1-5,-,TRBV21-1,-,CASSKDGQEDSNQPQHF,TGTGCCAGCAGCAAAGATGGACAGGAAGATAGCAATCAGCCCCAGCATTTT
TRBJ1-1,-,TRBV28,-,CASAPAGAPGTEAFF,TGTGCCAGCGCTCCGGCAGGGGCGCCCGGCACTGAAGCTTTCTTT
TRBJ1-5,TRBD1,TRBV19,-,CASSIGQGWGNQPQHF,TGTGCCAGTAGTATAGGACAGGGTTGGGGCAATCAGCCCCAGCATTTT
TRBJ2-3,-,TRBV5-1,once,CASSSNLAGPYSTDTQYF,TGCGCCAGCAGCTCCAATTTGGCGGGGCCGTATAGCACAGATACGCAGTATTTT
TRBJ2-7,TRBD1,TRBV3-1/TRBV3-2,few,CASSQVTLGTGGDEQYF,TGTGCCAGCAGCCAAGTTACGCTTGGGACAGGGGGCGACGAGCAGTACTTC
TRBJ1-6,-,TRBV5-6,-,CASSLGLRGGSPLHF,TGTGCCAGCAGCTTGGGGCTCAGGGGTGGTTCACCCCTCCACTTT
TRBJ1-2,-,TRBV12-5,-,CASGLVTLPVAYGYTF,TGTGCTAGTGGTTTGGTAACCCTTCCAGTGGCTTATGGCTACACCTTC
TRBJ1-5,TRBD1,TRBV15,-,CATSRETGRNEPQHF,TGTGCCACCAGCAGAGAGACAGGGCGAAATGAGCCCCAGCATTTT
TRBJ1-3,-,TRBV27,once,CASSPTRSPGNTIYF,TGTGCCAGCAGCCCCACCAGGTCCCCTGGAAACACCATATATTTT
TRBJ1-2,TRBD1,TRBV5-4,-,CASSAGGDHYGYTF,TGTGCCAGCAGCGCAGGGGGTGATCACTATGGCTACACCTTC
TRBJ1-4,-,TRBV9,-,CASSVAGHWNEKLFF,TGTGCCAGCAGCGTGGCAGGGCATTGGAATGAAAAACTGTTTTTT
TRBJ1-3,TRBD1,TRBV18,few,CASSPRDRVTGNTIYF,TGTGCCAGCTCACCTCGGGACAGGGTGACTGGAAACACCATATATTTT
TRBJ2-2,TRBD2,TRBV27,-,CASSFRWLAGHLRTGELFF,TGTGCCAGCAGTTTCAGGTGGTTAGCGGGACACCTAAGAACCGGGGAGCTGTTTTTT
TRBJ1-2,-,TRBV18,-,CASSPSRDFNYGYTF,TGTGCCAGCTCACCATCCCGGGATTTTAACTATGGCTACACCTTC
TRBJ1-5,-,TRBV6-6,-,CASSYSPLSNQPQHF,TGTGCCAGCAGTTACAGCCCCCTTAGCAATCAGCCCCAGCATTTT
TRBJ1-3,TRBD1,TRBV19,-,CASSQGQGGNTIYF,TGTGCCAGTAGTCAAGGACAGGGTGGAAACACCATATATTTT
TRBJ1-3,-,TRBV6-5,-,CASSQDGISGNTIYF,TGTGCCAGCAGCCAGGACGGGATCTCTGGAAACACCATATATTTT
TRBJ2-7,TRBD2,TRBV7-2,-,CASSLAPALAGGEQYF,TGTGCCAGCAGCTTAGCCCCTGCACTAGCGGGAGGCGAGCAGTACTTC
TRBJ2-7,-,TRBV10-2,-,CASSARVGRKGAYEQYF,TGCGCCAGCAGTGCGCGTGTCGGCCGGAAAGGAGCCTACGAGCAGTACTTC
TRBJ1-2,TRBD1,TRBV6-4,-,CASRVSTGGVYGYTF,TGTGCCAGCAGGGTTTCCACAGGGGGTGTTTATGGCTACACCTTC
TRBJ1-6,-,TRBV21-1,-,CASSNSDKPFRGHF,TGTGCCAGCAGCAACTCGGACAAGCCCTTCCGAGGCCACTTT
TRBJ1-2,TRBD1,TRBV9,-,CASSALTGNYGYTF,TGTGCCAGCAGCGCTCTGACAGGGAACTATGGCTACACCTTC
TRBJ1-3,-,TRBV19,-,CASSPRQTSGNTIYF,TGTGCCAGTAGTCCACGACAGACCTCTGGAAACACCATATATTTT
TRBJ1-5,-,TRBV6-5,-,CASSLNRDSNQPQHF,TGTGCCAGCAGTCTAAACAGGGATAGCAATCAGCCCCAGCATTTT
TRBJ2-7,-,TRBV20-1,-,CSALRREQYF,TGCAGTGCTTTGCGTCGCGAGCAGTACTTC
TRBJ1-2,TRBD1,TRBV7-8,-,CASSQSRDRGYGYTF,TGTGCCAGCAGCCAAAGCCGGGACAGGGGCTATGGCTACACCTTC
TRBJ1-3,-,TRBV25-1,-,CASSPSNSYSGNTIYF,TGTGCCAGCAGTCCATCAAACAGCTACTCTGGAAACACCATATATTTT
TRBJ2-2,TRBD1,TRBV2,-,CASKLQGARVGELFF,TGTGCCAGCAAGCTACAGGGGGCTCGTGTCGGGGAGCTGTTTTTT
TRBJ2-2,TRBD1,TRBV2,-,CASRTDRGLGTGELFF,TGTGCCAGCAGAACTGACAGGGGGCTGGGTACGGGGGAGCTGTTTTTT
TRBJ1-2,-,TRBV1,-,CTSSQDPGQQGDYGYTF,TGCACCAGCAGCCAAGATCCGGGACAACAGGGAGACTATGGCTACACCTTC
TRBJ2-7,TRBD1,TRBV6-2/TRBV6-3,-,CASSGDETGGVSYEQYF,TGTGCCAGCAGTGGAGACGAAACAGGGGGCGTCTCCTACGAGCAGTACTTC
TRBJ2-5,-,TRBV5-1,-,CASGYGIGETQYF,TGCGCCAGCGGTTACGGGATCGGGGAGACCCAGTACTTC
TRBJ2-1,-,TRBV12-5,-,CASGLARASSYNEQFF,TGTGCTAGTGGTTTGGCGAGAGCTAGCTCCTACAATGAGCAGTTCTTC
TRBJ2-1,TRBD2,TRBV5-1,once,CASSGGSTYNEQFF,TGCGCCAGCAGCGGCGGGAGTACCTACAATGAGCAGTTCTTC
TRBJ2-2,-,TRBV2,-,CASSVQGFDTGELFF,TGTGCCAGCAGTGTCCAGGGATTTGACACCGGGGAGCTGTTTTTT
TRBJ1-2,-,TRBV10-3,once,CAISKDRNYGYTF,TGTGCCATCAGTAAGGACAGAAACTATGGCTACACCTTC
TRBJ2-3,TRBD2,TRBV5-6,-,CASSLVVAGSTDTQYF,TGTGCCAGCAGCTTGGTAGTAGCGGGAAGCACAGATACGCAGTATTTT
TRBJ1-3,-,TRBV12-3/TRBV12-4,-,CASNRASGNTIYF,TGTGCCAGCAACAGGGCCTCTGGAAACACCATATATTTT
TRBJ2-2,TRBD1,TRBV11-3,-,CASSTRGGQGTTNTGELFF,TGTGCCAGCAGCACCCGAGGGGGACAGGGGACAACGAACACCGGGGAGCTGTTTTTT
TRBJ1-5,-,TRBV7-6,-,CASSTQREQPQHF,TGTGCCAGCAGTACCCAGAGGGAACAGCCCCAGCATTTT
TRBJ1-6,-,TRBV5-1,-,CASSLGTTVSETPLHF,TGCGCCAGCAGCTTGGGGACTACAGTCTCGGAGACACCCCTCCACTTT
TRBJ1-5,-,TRBV29-1,-,CSVSDSPNQPQHF,TGCAGCGTAAGTGACAGCCCCAATCAGCCCCAGCATTTT
TRBJ2-3,TRBD2,TRBV5-8,-,CASSLDLAVFTDTQYF,TGTGCCAGCAGCTTGGATCTAGCGGTATTCACAGATACGCAGTATTTT
TRBJ1-3,-,TRBV20-1,few,CSARAGNTIYF,TGCAGTGCCCGAGCTGGAAACACCATATATTTT
TRBJ2-7,TRBD1,TRBV7-8,-,CASSPRDRGLFYEQYF,TGTGCCAGCAGCCCCCGGGACAGGGGGCTTTTCTACGAGCAGTACTTC
TRBJ2-2,-,TRBV11-2,once,CASFRGGANTGELFF,TGTGCCAGCTTTCGAGGAGGGGCGAACACCGGGGAGCTGTTTTTT
TRBJ1-3,-,TRBV6-1,-,CASSEFPVLISGNTIYF,TGTGCCAGCAGTGAATTTCCGGTACTCATCTCTGGAAACACCATATATTTT
TRBJ2-7,TRBD2,TRBV7-2,-,CASSLAHAGGPEQYF,TGTGCCAGCAGCTTAGCGCATGCGGGGGGCCCCGAGCAGTACTTC
TRBJ2-3,TRBD1,TRBV5-6,-,CATKTGADTQYF,TGTGCCACCAAAACAGGGGCAGATACGCAGTATTTT